Each of the 16 T cell receptor beta chains below was sequenced from the same sample in a study of T cells in Graves' hyperthyroidism and ophthalmopathy (dated by TCRdb to between 2018 and 2020). Preparation of the library involved multiplex PCR. Reads for this sample came from an Illumina HiSeq 2000. The TCR beta CDR3 regions were amplified from the RNA transcripts. The first round of RT-PCR for the TCR CDR3 was performed with the HTBI primer set and the Qiagen OneStep RT-PCR kit. TCRdb trimmed public reads at Q25 via fastp, called clones via MiXCR and kept in-frame beta chains. Rows are unified per CDR3 protein, each entry keeping the most common DNA and genes. The table for this sample lists approximately 590,000 distinct CDR3 sequences; 15% to 17% of them were counted only once. The top ten clones comprise under 7.5% of the sample. Sequences were obtained from blood. Receptors originate from a woman in her twenties or thirties with Graves' hyperthyroidism.

This clonotype was detected many times. The J gene is TRBJ1-3, the V gene TRBV7-2; D possibly corresponds to TRBD1 (6 bases). The ends were cut back, 5 bases at V and 0 bases at J, with 14 bases in the middle. CDR1 and CDR2 from the germline V gene are SGHTA and FQGNSA. The CDR3 extends over 16 amino acids. CDR3 bases: TGTGCCAGCAGCGGGGGGGCCGGTTACTCTGGAAACACCATATATTTT. It yields the protein CASSGGAGYSGNTIYF.

This clonotype was counted at least ten times. The rearrangement joins TRBV28 to TRBJ2-1; tentatively, D is TRBD1 (6 bases). V dropped 7 bases and J dropped 7 bases, with 14 bases sitting between them. The CDR3 runs 13 residues. CDR1 is MDHEN, CDR2 SYDVKM, per germline. The CDR3 coding sequence is TGTGCCAGCACTACAGGGAACCCGAATGAGCAGTTCTTC. Its translation is CASTTGNPNEQFF.

This clonotype was counted between two and nine times. This chain links TRBV10-3 with TRBJ1-2, with 7 bases that match TRBD1. V shed 6 bases, J shed 3 bases, and the junction held 7 bases outside the gene matches. From germline, CDR1 is ENHRY and CDR2 SYGVKD. This CDR3 region has 14 residues. CDR3 bases: TGTGCCATCAGACCCTGGGACAGAGACTATGGCTACACCTTC. The encoded protein is CAIRPWDRDYGYTF.

The rearrangement uses TRBV19 and TRBJ2-7, with D perhaps TRBD1 (6 bases). Trimming cost V 6 bases and J 3 bases, with 9 bases left between them. Per the germline V gene, CDR1 is LNHDA and CDR2 is SQIVND (reference sequence). The CDR3 consists of 12 residues. The CDR3 DNA sequence: TGTGCCAGTAGAAGGGACAACTACGAGCAGTACTTC. Residues: CASRRDNYEQYF.

This clonotype was seen ten or more times. V is TRBV5-6 and J is TRBJ2-1, with D maybe TRBD2 (6 bases). Germline-derived CDR1 and CDR2 are SGHDT and YYEEEE. Trimming removed 2 bases from V and 2 bases from J, with 8 bases in between. The CDR3 is 14 residues long. The CDR3 DNA reads TGTGCCAGCAGCTTAAGGACTACCTACAATGAGCAGTTCTTC. Protein: CASSLRTTYNEQFF.

The chain couples TRBV2 to TRBJ2-7; D not resolved. This CDR3 has 12 amino acids. Trimming took 8 bases from V and 3 from J, leaving 11 bases between them. Germline CDR1 reads SNHLY; CDR2 reads FYNNEI. CDR3 DNA: TGTGCCAGCGGATTCCCGTACTACGAGCAGTACTTC. This sequence encodes CASGFPYYEQYF. The full variable domain, rest sourced from reference TRBV2 and TRBJ2-7, is EPEVTQTPSHQVTQMGQEVILRCVPISNHLYFYWYRQILGQKVEFLVSFYNNEISEKSEIFDDQFSVERPDGSNFTLKIRSTKLEDSAMYFCASGFPYYEQYFGPGTRLTVT.

This clonotype was detected ten times or more. This sequence joins TRBV12-3 or TRBV12-4 and TRBJ2-3, with D hard to call. This CDR3 is 12 amino acids long. The CDR3 DNA is TGTGCATCACGGGTCATGACAGATACGCAGTATTTT. Its translation is CASRVMTDTQYF.

The chain combines TRBV3-1 with TRBJ2-7; 7 bases agree with TRBD2. This CDR3 region has 15 residues. Unmatched junction bases numbered 8, after V lost 1 base and J lost 5 bases. Looked up from germline, CDR1 is LGHDT and CDR2 is YNNKEL (reference sequence). The CDR3: CASSQVAGRTHEQYF. CDR3 coding DNA: TGTGCCAGCAGCCAAGTAGCGGGCAGGACCCACGAGCAGTACTTC.

The chain carries TRBV19 and TRBJ2-1, with D uncertain. V was clipped by 1 base and J by 9 bases, with 10 bases between them. CDR1 and CDR2 from the germline V gene are LNHDA and SQIVND (reference sequence). This CDR3 has 13 amino acids. CDR3: CASSIGPLGEQFF. CDR3 DNA: TGTGCCAGTAGTATAGGTCCCCTAGGTGAGCAGTTCTTC.

With regard to this clonotype: The CDR3 does not close with the conserved phenylalanine or tryptophan, likely indicating a read error. V usage is TRBV7-9 and J usage is TRBJ2-6; D is possibly TRBD1 (6 bases). The CDR3 runs to 15 residues. The germline V gene has CDR1 SEHNR and CDR2 FQNEAQ (reference sequence). The V end was cut by 4 bases, the J end by 3 bases, with 10 bases between. The CDR3 here is CASSYHRVGANVLTS. The CDR3, as DNA: TGTGCCAGCAGCTACCACAGGGTTGGGGCCAACGTCCTGACTTCC.

This clonotype was counted a few times. The gene calls are TRBV6-5 and TRBJ2-7; 10 positions agree with TRBD2. CDR3 length: 17 residues. Germline V CDR1 and CDR2: MNHEY, SVGAGI. The V gene end was trimmed by 0 bases and the J gene end by 3 bases; junction bases not matched to a gene: 8. DNA for the CDR3: TGTGCCAGCAGTTACTCGATGGGGACTAGCGAGAGCTACGAGCAGTACTTC. Translation: CASSYSMGTSESYEQYF.

The chain employs TRBV3-1 and TRBJ1-5; TRBD1 matches 11 bases. Germline CDR1 LGHDT, CDR2 YNNKEL (reference sequence). V lost 8 bases and J lost 3; bases outside the gene matches: 15. The CDR3 is made up of 18 amino acids. For the CDR3, the DNA is TGTGCCAGCTCACCCGGGACAGGGGGAGTTAAGGACAATCAGCCCCAGCATTTT. Amino acids: CASSPGTGGVKDNQPQHF.

The sample holds many counts of this clonotype. The genes are TRBV24-1 and TRBJ2-1; 8 bases fit TRBD1. CDR3 size: 14 residues. The V and J ends lost 7 bases and 5 bases, in that order; junction bases with no gene match: 6. Germline-derived CDR1 and CDR2 are KGHDR and SFDVKD. In DNA form, the CDR3 reads TGTGCCACCAGCCTGGGACAGGCTAACAATGAGCAGTTCTTC. This codes for CATSLGQANNEQFF.

The chain uses TRBV3-1 and TRBJ2-3; TRBD2 agrees at 11 bases. Germline V gene sequence: CDR1 LGHDT, CDR2 YNNKEL (reference sequence). This CDR3 is 17 amino acids long. Trimming cost V 5 bases and J 4 bases; bases outside gene matches: 11. The DNA for the CDR3 is TGTGCCAGCAGCTTCACTAGCGGGAGAGTCGAAGCAGATACGCAGTATTTT. Translated, it gives CASSFTSGRVEADTQYF.

The chain combines TRBV10-3 with TRBJ2-3; no firm D call. The CDR3 spans 13 residues. The germline V and J ends were trimmed by 2 bases and 4 bases, with 7 bases remaining between them. CDR1 is ENHRY and CDR2 is SYGVKD in the germline V gene. CDR3 amino acids: CAISEALADTQYF. CDR3 sequence (DNA): TGTGCCATCAGTGAGGCTCTAGCAGATACGCAGTATTTT.

This clonotype was seen many times. This chain links TRBV7-9 with TRBJ2-1, with TRBD2 matching over 10 bases. Germline V CDR1 and CDR2: SEHNR, FQNEAQ (reference sequence). The CDR3 loop spans 12 amino acids. V lost 5 bases, J lost 15 bases, and 7 bases stayed unmatched. Written as DNA, the CDR3 is TGTGCCAGCAGCGAATCTAGCGGGAGCCCGTTCTTC. This sequence encodes CASSESSGSPFF.